The clone carrying this T cell receptor (beta chain) was observed a handful of times. The antigen is not known. The data stem from a study of cytomegalovirus exposure and HLA in healthy donors. Study-wide results and caveats: Within the data, a cluster of highly shared sequence variants was likely a sequencing artifact. In an earlier analysis, productive rearrangement rates for most beta V segments clustered near 90% or 30%.

Use of 60 Vbeta and 13 Jbeta primers characterized the PCR. The method was immunoSEQ multiplex PCR; TCRdb's version includes in-frame clones alone and lacks a portion of them. The repertoire includes approximately 61,000 clones, about 60% of them detected once, and 3% sits in the top ten. V lost 4 bases and J lost 8; bases outside the gene matches: 12. Germline V gives CDR1 SGHVS, CDR2 FNYEAQ. This CDR3 spans 16 amino acids. There were likely unrecorded immune exposures, though donors were nominally healthy when sampled. Sequencing used PBMCs. The receptor was isolated from a woman in her forties or fifties in good health and CMV-seronegative. The gene calls are TRBV7-6 and TRBJ2-1; 9 bases agree with TRBD2. This chain's CDR3 is CASSSRYSGSGDEQFF. CDR3 nucleotide sequence: TGTGCCAGCAGCTCGCGTTATAGCGGGAGTGGAGATGAGCAGTTCTTC.